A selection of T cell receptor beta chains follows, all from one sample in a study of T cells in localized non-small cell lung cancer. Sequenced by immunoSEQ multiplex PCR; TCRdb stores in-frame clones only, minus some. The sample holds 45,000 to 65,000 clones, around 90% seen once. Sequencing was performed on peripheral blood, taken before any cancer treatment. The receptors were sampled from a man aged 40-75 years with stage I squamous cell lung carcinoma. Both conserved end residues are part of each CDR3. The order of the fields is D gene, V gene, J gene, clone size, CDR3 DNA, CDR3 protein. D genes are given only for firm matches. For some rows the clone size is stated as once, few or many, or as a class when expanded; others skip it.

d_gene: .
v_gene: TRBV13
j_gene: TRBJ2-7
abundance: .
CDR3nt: TGTGCCAGCCGACAGGGAGGATTAGGTCCGCGGCAGTACTTC
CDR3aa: CASRQGGLGPRQYF

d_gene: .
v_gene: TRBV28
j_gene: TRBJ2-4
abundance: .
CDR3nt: TGTGCCAGCAGTTTGCCGGGACCCAAAAACATTCAGTACTTC
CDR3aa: CASSLPGPKNIQYF

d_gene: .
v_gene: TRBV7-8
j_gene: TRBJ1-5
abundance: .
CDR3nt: TGTGCCAGCAGCTTAGACAGCGGGAATCAGCCCCAGCATTTT
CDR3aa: CASSLDSGNQPQHF

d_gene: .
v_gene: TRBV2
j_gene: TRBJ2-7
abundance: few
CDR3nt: TGTGCCAGCAGGCCCCAAACCCCTTACGAGCAGTACTTC
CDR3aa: CASRPQTPYEQYF

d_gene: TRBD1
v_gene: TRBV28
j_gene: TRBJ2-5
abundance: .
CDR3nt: TGTGCCAGCAGTTTATGGCAGGGGGAAGAGACCCAGTACTTC
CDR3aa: CASSLWQGEETQYF

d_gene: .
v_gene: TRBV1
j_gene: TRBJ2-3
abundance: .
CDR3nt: TGCACCAGCAACCACTCTAGCGGGAGATATCCAGATACGCAGTATTTT
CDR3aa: CTSNHSSGRYPDTQYF

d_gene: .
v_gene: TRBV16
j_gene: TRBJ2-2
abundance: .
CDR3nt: TGTGCCAGCACCCCGAGCACGGATAAAACCGGGGAGCTGTTTTTT
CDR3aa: CASTPSTDKTGELFF

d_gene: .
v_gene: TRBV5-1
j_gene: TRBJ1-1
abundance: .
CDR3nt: TGCGCCAGCAGCTTAGGGGATGGTGACACTGAAGCTTTCTTT
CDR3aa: CASSLGDGDTEAFF

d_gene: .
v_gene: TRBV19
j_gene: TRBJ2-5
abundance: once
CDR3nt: TGTGCCAGTAGTATGGGGGACTCCTTAAGGGGAGAGACCCAGTACTTC
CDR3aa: CASSMGDSLRGETQYF

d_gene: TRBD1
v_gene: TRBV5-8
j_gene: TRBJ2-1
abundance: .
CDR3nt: TGTGCCAGCAGTCGCTCAGGGGGCGCGTACAATGAGCAGTTCTTC
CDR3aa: CASSRSGGAYNEQFF

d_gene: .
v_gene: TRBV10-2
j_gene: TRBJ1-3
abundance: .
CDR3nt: TGCGCCAGCAGTGAGGGGCGAGGAGCCGGAAACACCATATATTTT
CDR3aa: CASSEGRGAGNTIYF

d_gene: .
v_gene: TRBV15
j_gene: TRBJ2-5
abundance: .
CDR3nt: TGTGCCACCAGCAGAGATGCGGTCTACCAAGAGACCCAGTACTTC
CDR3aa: CATSRDAVYQETQYF

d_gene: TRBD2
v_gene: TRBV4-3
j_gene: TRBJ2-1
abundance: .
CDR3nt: TGCGCCAGCAGCCAACGTTTAGCGGGAGTTGGTGGTGAGCAGTTCTTC
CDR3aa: CASSQRLAGVGGEQFF

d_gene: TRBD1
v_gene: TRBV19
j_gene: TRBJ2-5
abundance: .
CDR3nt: TGTGCCAGTAGTACCCGAACAGGGGCTCAAGAGACCCAGTACTTC
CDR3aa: CASSTRTGAQETQYF

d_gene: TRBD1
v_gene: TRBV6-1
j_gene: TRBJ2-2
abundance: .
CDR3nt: TGTGCCAGCAGCTCGATACACAGGGGCACCGGGGAGCTGTTTTTT
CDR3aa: CASSSIHRGTGELFF

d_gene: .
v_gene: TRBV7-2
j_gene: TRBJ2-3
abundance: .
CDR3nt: TGTGCCAGCAGACCTACCGGACCTAGCACAGATACGCAGTATTTT
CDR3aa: CASRPTGPSTDTQYF

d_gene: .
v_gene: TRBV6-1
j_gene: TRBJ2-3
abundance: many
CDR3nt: TGTGCCAGCAGTGAAGTGGGACCTCCAACAGATACGCAGTATTTT
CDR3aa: CASSEVGPPTDTQYF

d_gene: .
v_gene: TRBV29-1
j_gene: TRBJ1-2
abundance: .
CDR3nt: TGCAGCGTAGCAGGGAACGGATATGGCTACACCTTC
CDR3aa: CSVAGNGYGYTF

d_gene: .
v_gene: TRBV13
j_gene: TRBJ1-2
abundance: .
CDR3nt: TGTGCCAGCAGCCGCGCCCCAGGCAGGGAGGGCTACACCTTC
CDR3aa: CASSRAPGREGYTF

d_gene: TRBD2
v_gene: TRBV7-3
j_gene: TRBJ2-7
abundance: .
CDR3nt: TGTGCCAGCAGCCTCACTAGCGGGAGCGCCTACGAGCAGTACTTC
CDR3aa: CASSLTSGSAYEQYF

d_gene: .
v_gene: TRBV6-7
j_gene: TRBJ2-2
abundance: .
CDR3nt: TGTGCCAGCAGGGGGAAGAACACCGGGGAGCTGTTTTTT
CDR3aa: CASRGKNTGELFF

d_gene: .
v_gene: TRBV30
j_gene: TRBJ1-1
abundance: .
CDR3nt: TGTGCCTGGAGATACTTGAACACTGAAGCTTTCTTT
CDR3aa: CAWRYLNTEAFF

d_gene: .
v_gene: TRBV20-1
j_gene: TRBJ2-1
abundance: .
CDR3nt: TGCAGTGCACCAACACCCAATGAGCAGTTCTTC
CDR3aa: CSAPTPNEQFF

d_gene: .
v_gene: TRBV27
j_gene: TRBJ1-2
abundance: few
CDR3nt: TGTGCCAGCAGTTTAAGGGGACTCAACTATGGCTACACCTTC
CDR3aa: CASSLRGLNYGYTF

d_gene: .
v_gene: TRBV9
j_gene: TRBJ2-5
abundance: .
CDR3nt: TGTGCCAGCAGCGTAAATTACCAAGAGACCCAGTACTTC
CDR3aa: CASSVNYQETQYF

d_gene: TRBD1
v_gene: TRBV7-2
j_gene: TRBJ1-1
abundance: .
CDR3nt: TGTGCCAGCAGCCCGCCGGAGGGGGCGGACACTGAAGCTTTCTTT
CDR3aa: CASSPPEGADTEAFF

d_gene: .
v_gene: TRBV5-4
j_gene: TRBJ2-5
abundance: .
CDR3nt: TGTGCCAGCAGCTTAGAACCCCGAGGCAGCCAAGAGACCCAGTACTTC
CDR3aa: CASSLEPRGSQETQYF

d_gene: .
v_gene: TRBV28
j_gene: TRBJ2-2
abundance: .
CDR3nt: TGTGCCAGCAGTTTAGCGGCCAGGACCGGGGAGCTGTTTTTT
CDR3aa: CASSLAARTGELFF

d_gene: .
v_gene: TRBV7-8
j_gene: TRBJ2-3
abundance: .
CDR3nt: TGTGCCAGCAGCTTAGCGGGCGGGATGAGAACAGATACGCAGTATTTT
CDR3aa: CASSLAGGMRTDTQYF

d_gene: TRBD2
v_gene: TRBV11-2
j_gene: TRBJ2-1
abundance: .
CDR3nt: TGTGCCAGCAGCTTAAGTAGGACTAGCGGCTACAATGAGCAGTTCTTC
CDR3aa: CASSLSRTSGYNEQFF

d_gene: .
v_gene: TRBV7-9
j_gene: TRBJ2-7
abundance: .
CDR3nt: TGTGCCAGCAGCTTATCGGGTTACGAGCAGTACTTC
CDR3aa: CASSLSGYEQYF

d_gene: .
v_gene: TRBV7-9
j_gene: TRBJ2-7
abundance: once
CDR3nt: TGTGCCAGCAGCTTAGACGGCAGCCTGAACTACGAGCAGTACTTC
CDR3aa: CASSLDGSLNYEQYF

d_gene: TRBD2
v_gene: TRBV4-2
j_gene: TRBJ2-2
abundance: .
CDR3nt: TGTGCCAGCAGCTCCGGGACTAGCGTGAACACCGGGGAGCTGTTTTTT
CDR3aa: CASSSGTSVNTGELFF

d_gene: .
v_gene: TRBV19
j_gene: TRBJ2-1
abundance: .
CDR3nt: TGTGCCAGTAGTAAGTTCGGGGAAGGGCCCAATGAGCAGTTCTTC
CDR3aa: CASSKFGEGPNEQFF

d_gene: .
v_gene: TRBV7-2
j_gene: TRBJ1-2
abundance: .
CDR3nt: TGTGCCAGCAGCTTAGCGGGACCAGGAGTCTCTAACTATGGCTACACCTTC
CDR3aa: CASSLAGPGVSNYGYTF

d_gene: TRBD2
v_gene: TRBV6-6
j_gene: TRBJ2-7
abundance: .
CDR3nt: TGTGCCAGCAGTTACTCGAGGGCTAGCGGGAGCTACGAGCAGTACTTC
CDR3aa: CASSYSRASGSYEQYF

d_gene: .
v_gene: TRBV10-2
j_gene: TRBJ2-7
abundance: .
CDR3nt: TGCGCCAGCAGCTTTGACAGCTACGAGCAGTACTTC
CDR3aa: CASSFDSYEQYF

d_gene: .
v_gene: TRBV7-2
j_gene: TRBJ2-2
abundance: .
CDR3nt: TGTGCCAGCAGCCACGACCCAAACACCGGGGAGCTGTTTTTT
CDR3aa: CASSHDPNTGELFF

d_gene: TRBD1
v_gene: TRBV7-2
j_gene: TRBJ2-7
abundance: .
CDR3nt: TGTGCCAGCCGCCCTCGACAGGGGCACTACGAGCAGTACTTC
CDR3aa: CASRPRQGHYEQYF

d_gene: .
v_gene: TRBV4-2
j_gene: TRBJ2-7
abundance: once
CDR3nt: TGTGCCAGCAGCCAAGGGCCCAGAGTCGAGCAGTACTTC
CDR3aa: CASSQGPRVEQYF

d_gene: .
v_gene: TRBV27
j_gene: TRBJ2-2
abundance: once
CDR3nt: TGTGCCAGCAGTTTATACCCAGGGATGAACACCGGGGAGCTGTTTTTT
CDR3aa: CASSLYPGMNTGELFF

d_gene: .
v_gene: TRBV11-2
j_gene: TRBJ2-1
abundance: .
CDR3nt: TGTGCCAGCAGCTCCCGACCGGGGGTAAACCTGGTTGAGCAGTTCTTC
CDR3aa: CASSSRPGVNLVEQFF

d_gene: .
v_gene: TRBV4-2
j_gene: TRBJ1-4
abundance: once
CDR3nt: TGTGCCAGCAGCCAAGACGACAGGGAAAAACTGTTTTTT
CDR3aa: CASSQDDREKLFF

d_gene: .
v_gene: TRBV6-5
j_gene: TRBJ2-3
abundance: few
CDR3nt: TGTGCCAGCTGGGGGGCGCAGGGAGTAGTAGATACGCAGTATTTT
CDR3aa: CASWGAQGVVDTQYF

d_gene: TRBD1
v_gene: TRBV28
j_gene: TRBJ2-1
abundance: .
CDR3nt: TGTGCCAGCAGAAGGACAGGGGGCTCGGTCAATGAGCAGTTCTTC
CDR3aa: CASRRTGGSVNEQFF

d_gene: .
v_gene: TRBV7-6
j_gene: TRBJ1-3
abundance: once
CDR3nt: TGTGCCAGCAGCTTGGCGGACAGTACCCGAAACACCATATATTTT
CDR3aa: CASSLADSTRNTIYF

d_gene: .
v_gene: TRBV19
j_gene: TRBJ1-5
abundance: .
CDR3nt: TGTGCCAGTAGTGCGACCTGGGACAGCAATCAGCCCCAGCATTTT
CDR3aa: CASSATWDSNQPQHF

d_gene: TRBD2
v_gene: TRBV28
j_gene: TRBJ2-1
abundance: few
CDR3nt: TGTGCCACTGGTAGCGGGAGCCTGAATGAGCAGTTCTTC
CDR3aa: CATGSGSLNEQFF

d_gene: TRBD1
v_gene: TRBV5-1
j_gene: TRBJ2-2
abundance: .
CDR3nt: TGCGCCAGCAGCCTGTTACCGGGACAGGGGAACACCGGGGAGCTGTTTTTT
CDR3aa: CASSLLPGQGNTGELFF

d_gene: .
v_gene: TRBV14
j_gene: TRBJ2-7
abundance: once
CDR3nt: TGTGCCAGCAGCCTTGACAGAAAGGAGTACTTC
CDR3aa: CASSLDRKEYF

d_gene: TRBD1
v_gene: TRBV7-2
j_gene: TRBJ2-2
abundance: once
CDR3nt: TGTGCCAGCAGCGCCGACAGGGTGATAACCGGGGAGCTGTTTTTT
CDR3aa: CASSADRVITGELFF

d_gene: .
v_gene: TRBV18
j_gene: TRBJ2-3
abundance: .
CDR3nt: TGTGCCAGCTCACCATCGGGACACGACACAGATACGCAGTATTTT
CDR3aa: CASSPSGHDTDTQYF

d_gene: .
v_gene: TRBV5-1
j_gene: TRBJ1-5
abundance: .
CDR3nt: TGCGCCAGCAGCTTGGATTCCGGCGGAGATGAGCCCCAGCATTTT
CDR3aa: CASSLDSGGDEPQHF

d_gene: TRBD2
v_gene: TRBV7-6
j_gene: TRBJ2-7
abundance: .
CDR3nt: TGTGCCAGCAGCTTAGGAGGTATAGCGGGATACGAGCAGTACTTC
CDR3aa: CASSLGGIAGYEQYF

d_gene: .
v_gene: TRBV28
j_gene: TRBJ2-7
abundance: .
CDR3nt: TGTGCCAGCAGTTTACCTCCTGGCCCTTTTAACAGAACCTACGAGCAGTACTTC
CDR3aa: CASSLPPGPFNRTYEQYF

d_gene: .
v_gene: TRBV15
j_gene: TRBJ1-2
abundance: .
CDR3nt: TGTGCCACCAGCAGAGAAACGTGGTCGGACTATGGCTACACCTTC
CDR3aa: CATSRETWSDYGYTF

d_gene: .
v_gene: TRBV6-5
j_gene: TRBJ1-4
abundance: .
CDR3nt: TGTGCCAGCAGTTACGACTCCTCGTGGACTAATGAAAAACTGTTTTTT
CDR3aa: CASSYDSSWTNEKLFF

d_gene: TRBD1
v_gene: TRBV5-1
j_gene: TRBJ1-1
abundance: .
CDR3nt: TGCGCCAGCAGCTTAGACAGGGGTAGAGAGACTGAAGCTTTCTTT
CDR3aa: CASSLDRGRETEAFF

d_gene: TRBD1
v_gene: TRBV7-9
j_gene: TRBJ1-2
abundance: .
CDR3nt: TGTGCCAGCAGCCAGGGGGGTCCAAGGGACTATGGCTACACCTTC
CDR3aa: CASSQGGPRDYGYTF

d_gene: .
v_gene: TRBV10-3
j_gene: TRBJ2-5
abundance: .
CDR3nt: TGTGCCATCAGTGAGACCGGGGAGACCCAGTACTTC
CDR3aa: CAISETGETQYF